The 15 T cell receptor beta chains reported below all come from one sample, sequenced in a study of spatial heterogeneity in lung cancer. Study-wide results and limits: Intratumoral expanded alpha and beta TCR counts were found to track tumor mutation counts.

No cognate antigen is known for these TCRs. As for time point: sample taken at primary tumor resection. Using its own MiXCR run on the 5' RACE reads, TCRdb lists one record per CDR3 protein. The sample records over 10,000 distinct CDR3 sequences, 5.5% to 6% being singletons. The specimen was lung tumor tissue, collected at surgery. These receptors all stem from a female donor with early-stage non-small cell lung cancer.

In its sample, this clonotype was seen many times. This beta chain is a stray read from a library made for alpha chains; its abundance is not meaningful. The chain combines TRBV6-1 with TRBJ2-1; 8 bases are shared with TRBD2. V lost 6 bases to trimming and J lost 8 bases; unmatched junction nucleotides: 9. This CDR3 is 14 amino acids long. Germline V lookup: CDR1 MNHNS, CDR2 SASEGT. The CDR3, as DNA: TGTGCCAGCAGATGGCGGGGGGCCGGGGATGAGCAGTTCTTC. This codes for CASRWRGAGDEQFF.

This clonotype showed up many times. Within a library made for alpha chains, this beta chain is off target, and its count is uninformative. V usage is TRBV29-1 and J usage is TRBJ2-5; weak D call: TRBD1 (6 bases). Trimming pared 1 base from V and 2 bases from J, leaving 20 bases between. Germline-derived CDR1 and CDR2 are SQVTM and ANQGSEA. The CDR3 is made up of 17 amino acids. Here the CDR3 reads CSVEGGAGATIQETQYF. The CDR3 nucleotides read TGCAGCGTTGAAGGGGGAGCAGGGGCCACCATACAAGAGACCCAGTACTTC.

This clonotype was counted at least ten times. This beta chain appears as a stray read in a library generated for alpha chains; its size is not informative. This sequence joins TRBV7-3 and TRBJ2-3, with D perhaps TRBD2 (5 bases). CDR1 SGHTA and CDR2 FQGTGA come from the germline V gene. The CDR3 totals 13 residues. V lost 4 bases to trimming and J lost 3 bases, with 8 bases between them. The DNA of the CDR3 is TGTGCCAGCAGCTCCACTAGGACAGATACGCAGTATTTT. It specifies CASSSTRTDTQYF.

In this sample, this clonotype turned up many times. The library was built for alpha chains, so this beta chain is an off-target read and its size means little. V usage is TRBV30 and J usage is TRBJ2-7, with unresolved D. Germline-derived CDR1 and CDR2 are GTSNPN and SVGIG (reference sequence). Deletions cut 0 bases from V and 4 bases from J, with 7 bases between. The CDR3 is 12 amino acids. Here the CDR3 DNA reads TGTGCCTGGAGTGTAAGCCTGTACGAGCAGTACTTC. Amino acids: CAWSVSLYEQYF.

There are many counts of this clonotype. Since the library was made to target alpha chains, this beta chain is a stray read and its abundance is not meaningful. The chain links TRBV5-1 to TRBJ1-6; D is possibly TRBD1 (6 bases). Trimming pared 0 bases from V and 7 bases from J, leaving 14 bases between. The length of the CDR3 is 16 residues. CDR1 is SGHRS and CDR2 is YFSETQ in the germline V gene. CDR3 region: CASSLATGSSNSPLHF. The CDR3 DNA follows: TGCGCCAGCAGCTTGGCCACAGGGAGCTCAAATTCACCCCTCCACTTT.

This clonotype was seen only once. In a library made to pick up alpha chains, this beta chain is a stray read with a size that means little. This chain uses TRBV10-3 with TRBJ1-2, with 8 nucleotides matching TRBD1. Trimming cost V 3 bases and J 5 bases; bases outside gene matches: 5. From germline, CDR1 is ENHRY and CDR2 SYGVKD. The CDR3 has 14 residues. CDR3 loop: CAISELTGGYGYTF. DNA of the CDR3: TGTGCCATCAGTGAACTTACAGGGGGATATGGCTACACCTTC.

In its sample, this clonotype was seen many times. This beta chain came through as a stray read in a library set up for alpha chains, and its size says little. The chain has TRBV30 and TRBJ2-2; D unclear. The CDR3 contains 15 residues. Germline CDR1 and CDR2: GTSNPN and SVGIG (reference sequence). The V end lost 2 bases, the J end lost 6 bases, and 16 bases lay between the germline ends. The CDR3 bases are TGTGCCTGGAGTCTGGGGATTCAAGGCGCCGGGGAGCTGTTTTTT. Encoded protein: CAWSLGIQGAGELFF.

This clonotype is labeled as medium-sized. This beta chain is an off-target read within a library intended for alpha chains, so its frequency means little. J is TRBJ2-1 and V is TRBV11-1, with D perhaps matching TRBD1 or TRBD2 (5 bases each). This CDR3 has 17 amino acids. V was shortened by 1 base and J by 9 bases, with 22 bases between the two germline ends. The V gene's germline CDR1 is SGHAT and CDR2 FQDESV (reference sequence). The CDR3 here is CASSLVLTGTDDSEQFF. For the CDR3, the DNA is TGTGCCAGCAGCTTAGTCTTGACGGGGACGGATGACAGTGAGCAGTTCTTC.

This clonotype was counted at least ten times. In a library made to pick up alpha chains, this beta chain is a stray read with a size that means little. This rearrangement joins TRBV4-1 to TRBJ2-2, with D hard to call. The CDR3 has 14 amino acids. Germline CDR1 MGHRA, CDR2 YSYEKL. V lost 7 bases and J 9 bases, leaving 18 bases between the germline ends. CDR3 sequence reads: CASTLLPEHRELFF. The CDR3 region has the DNA TGCGCCAGCACCCTCCTGCCCGAACACCGGGAGCTGTTTTTT.

This clonotype was picked up many times. Because this beta chain is a stray read in a library intended to capture alpha chains, its abundance should not be given much weight. The chain combines TRBV12-3 or TRBV12-4 with TRBJ2-3; either TRBD1 or TRBD2 may fit D (5 bases each). This CDR3 comprises 14 residues. Deletions cut 7 bases from V and 4 bases from J, with 15 bases between. The CDR3 bases are TGTGCCAGCACCCCTCTGAGGGGCGCAGATACGCAGTATTTT. Its protein product is CASTPLRGADTQYF.

At least ten counts were recorded for this clonotype. Because this beta chain is a stray read in a library intended to capture alpha chains, its abundance should not be given much weight. The chain is built from TRBV6-2 or TRBV6-3 and TRBJ2-1; the D gene is possibly TRBD1 (5 bases). CDR3 length: 13 amino acids. Germline CDR1 is MNHEY and CDR2 is SVGEGT. Trimming took off 8 bases at V and 3 bases at J, with 11 bases between the two ends. The CDR3 loop is CASAGIGYNEQFF. Written as DNA, the CDR3 is TGTGCCAGCGCAGGGATTGGCTACAATGAGCAGTTCTTC.

At least ten counts were recorded for this clonotype. Since the library was made to target alpha chains, this beta chain is a stray read and its abundance is not meaningful. The gene calls are TRBV19 and TRBJ2-5; 8 bases match TRBD2. Germline V gene data show CDR1 as LNHDA and CDR2 as SQIVND (reference sequence). The CDR3 contains 16 residues. Germline trimming cut 2 bases from V and 2 bases from J; bases unmatched to any gene: 7. For the CDR3, the DNA is TGTGCCAGTAGTATACTGCCGGGACTAGTTCAAGAGACCCAGTACTTC. Its protein is CASSILPGLVQETQYF.

In its sample, this clonotype was seen many times. With the library built for alpha chains, this beta chain is off target and its frequency is not meaningful. CDR3 DNA sequence: TGTGCCAGCAGTTTATCGAAGGTCGAGGGTGAGCAGTTCTTC. Its translation is CASSLSKVEGEQFF. V usage is TRBV27 and J usage is TRBJ2-1, with D tentatively TRBD2 (5 bases). The V end was cut by 0 bases, the J end by 9 bases, with 12 bases between. The CDR3 has 14 residues. CDR1 is MNHEY, CDR2 SMNVEV, per germline (reference sequence).

This clonotype was counted many times. For a library built for alpha chains, this beta chain is a stray read; little rests on its size. The genes are TRBV6-5 and TRBJ1-1; a possible D gene is TRBD1 (6 bases). This CDR3 is built from 14 residues. Germline V gene data show CDR1 as MNHEY and CDR2 as SVGAGI. The germline V and J ends were trimmed by 2 bases and 4 bases, with 11 bases remaining between them. The CDR3 sequence: CASSYGQRGTEAFF. In DNA, the CDR3 is TGTGCCAGCAGTTACGGACAGAGGGGCACTGAAGCTTTCTTT.

This clonotype appeared many times. This beta chain is a stray sequence in a library constructed for alpha chains; its clone size is not meaningful. V gene TRBV20-1 combines with J gene TRBJ2-3, with D perhaps TRBD2 (7 bases). The V and J ends lost 2 bases and 2 bases respectively, with 17 bases between them. Germline CDR1 and CDR2: DFQATT and SNEGSKA (reference sequence). The CDR3 sequence is 16 residues long. CDR3 sequence reads: CSARRGRGGVTDTQYF. CDR3 nucleotide sequence: TGCAGTGCTAGAAGGGGGAGGGGCGGGGTCACAGATACGCAGTATTTT.